These 7 T cell receptor beta chains share one sample of origin, sequenced in a study of T cells after yellow fever vaccination. In TCRdb, the 5' RACE reads were re-called with MiXCR into one record per CDR3 protein. The repertoire holds 450,000 to 550,000 distinct CDR3 sequences, with 21% as singletons. Sequencing was performed on PBMCs, taken roughly 20 days after the first yellow fever vaccination. Every receptor here comes from a man between 18 and 35 years old who received the YFV17D yellow fever vaccine.

CDR3 residues: CASRRLKERGGTDTQYF. CDR3 nucleotide sequence: TGTGCCAGCAGACGCTTGAAAGAGCGGGGCGGGACAGATACGCAGTATTTT. The chain employs TRBV6-2 or TRBV6-3 and TRBJ2-3; 7 nucleotides match TRBD2. The CDR3 totals 17 residues. After removal of 6 bases from V and 3 bases from J, the junction contained 15 bases not matched to a gene. Germline CDR1 reads MNHEY; CDR2 reads SVGEGT.

The chain employs TRBV7-9 and TRBJ2-3; D is unresolved. Germline lookup yields CDR1 SEHNR and CDR2 FQNEAQ (reference sequence). The germline V and J ends were trimmed by 1 base and 4 bases, with 9 bases remaining between them. The CDR3 loop spans 14 amino acids. The chain's CDR3 is CASSLGIQADTQYF. The CDR3 DNA is TGTGCCAGCAGCTTAGGTATTCAGGCAGATACGCAGTATTTT. Using reference TRBV7-9 and TRBJ2-3 for the parts outside the CDR3, the full variable domain is DTGVSQNPRHKITKRGQNVTFRCDPISEHNRLYWYRQTLGQGPEFLTYFQNEAQLEKSRLLSDRFSAERPKGSFSTLEIQRTEQGDSAMYLCASSLGIQADTQYFGPGTRLTVL.

The CDR3 reads CATGRRFTDTQYF. The CDR3 DNA follows: TGTGCCACCGGACGCCGATTCACAGATACGCAGTATTTT. The J gene is TRBJ2-3, the V gene TRBV2; D gene ambiguous. CDR1 and CDR2 (germline): SNHLY, FYNNEI. The CDR3 sequence is 13 residues long. Trimming removed 10 bases at V and 2 bases at J, with 13 bases between. The whole variable domain, remainder taken from reference TRBV2 and TRBJ2-3, is EPEVTQTPSHQVTQMGQEVILRCVPISNHLYFYWYRQILGQKVEFLVSFYNNEISEKSEIFDDQFSVERPDGSNFTLKIRSTKLEDSAMYFCATGRRFTDTQYFGPGTRLTVL.

CDR3 DNA sequence: TGTGCCAGCAGTGAACAACAAGGGCAGCCCCAGCATTTT. Amino acids: CASSEQQGQPQHF. The V and J genes are TRBV6-1 and TRBJ1-5; D is unresolved. The CDR3 consists of 13 residues. With 2 bases removed from V and 7 bases from J, the gap between germline ends came to 9 bases. CDR1 MNHNS and CDR2 SASEGT come from the germline V gene.

A few counts support this clonotype. The chain recombines TRBV19 with TRBJ2-5; a possible D gene is TRBD2 (5 bases). The CDR3 runs to 12 residues. Germline assignment: CDR1 LNHDA and CDR2 SQIVND (reference sequence). With 5 bases removed from V and 7 bases from J, the gap between germline ends came to 11 bases. The CDR3 here is CASSLGAATQYF. The CDR3 nucleotides read TGTGCCAGTAGTTTGGGAGCTGCGACCCAGTACTTC.

The chain carries TRBV18 and TRBJ2-1; 10 positions match TRBD1. J was trimmed by 3 bases and V by 4 bases; bases with no gene match: 6. CDR3 length: 16 residues. Germline assignment: CDR1 KGHSH and CDR2 LQKENI. This chain's CDR3 is CASSLSDRGIYNEQFF. As DNA, the CDR3 is TGTGCCAGCTCACTATCGGACAGGGGGATCTACAATGAGCAGTTCTTC.

J is TRBJ2-3 and V is TRBV4-2; D might be TRBD2 (6 bases). V was trimmed by 1 base and J by 4 bases, leaving 12 bases between them. CDR1 is LGHNA, CDR2 YNFKEQ, per germline. The CDR3 length is 15 residues. The CDR3 DNA reads as TGTGCCAGCAGCCAAGTCGAGCGGGCCCCAGATACGCAGTATTTT. It specifies CASSQVERAPDTQYF.